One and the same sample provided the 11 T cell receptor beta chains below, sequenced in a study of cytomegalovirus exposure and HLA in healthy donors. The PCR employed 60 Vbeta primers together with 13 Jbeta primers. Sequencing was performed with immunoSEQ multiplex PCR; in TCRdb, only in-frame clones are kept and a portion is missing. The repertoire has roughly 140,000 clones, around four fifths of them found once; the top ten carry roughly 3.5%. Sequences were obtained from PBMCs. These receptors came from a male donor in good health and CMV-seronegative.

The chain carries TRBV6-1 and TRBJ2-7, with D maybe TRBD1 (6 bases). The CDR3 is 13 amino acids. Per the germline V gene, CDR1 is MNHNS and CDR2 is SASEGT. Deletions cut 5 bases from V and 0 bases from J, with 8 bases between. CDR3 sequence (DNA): TGTGCCAGCAGTTCGGACAGCTCCTACGAGCAGTACTTC. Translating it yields CASSSDSSYEQYF.

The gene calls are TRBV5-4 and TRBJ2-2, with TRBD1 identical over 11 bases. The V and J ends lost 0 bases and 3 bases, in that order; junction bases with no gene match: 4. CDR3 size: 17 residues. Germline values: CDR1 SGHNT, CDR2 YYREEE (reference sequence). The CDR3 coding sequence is TGTGCCAGCAGCTTGGGGACAGGGGGCGGCTACACCGGGGAGCTGTTTTTT. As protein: CASSLGTGGGYTGELFF.

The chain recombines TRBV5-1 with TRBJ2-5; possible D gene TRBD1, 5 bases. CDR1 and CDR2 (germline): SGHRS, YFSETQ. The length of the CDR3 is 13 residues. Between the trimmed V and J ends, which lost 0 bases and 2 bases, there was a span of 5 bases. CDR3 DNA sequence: TGCGCCAGCAGCTTGGAGGGGCAAGAGACCCAGTACTTC. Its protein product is CASSLEGQETQYF.

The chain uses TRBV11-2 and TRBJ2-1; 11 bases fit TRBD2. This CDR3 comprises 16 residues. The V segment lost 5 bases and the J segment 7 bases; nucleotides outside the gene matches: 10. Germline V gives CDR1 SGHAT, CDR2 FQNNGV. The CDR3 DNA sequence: TGTGCCAGCAGCATACGGACTAGCGGGTTAGGTAATGAGCAGTTCTTC. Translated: CASSIRTSGLGNEQFF.

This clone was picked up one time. The chain's CDR3 is CASSPGGEAQYF. The CDR3, as DNA: TGTGCCAGCAGCCCTGGGGGGGAGGCCCAGTACTTC. The chain has TRBV9 and TRBJ2-5, with 7 bases identical to TRBD2. The germline V gene has CDR1 SGDLS and CDR2 YYNGEE. V lost 4 bases, J lost 9 bases, and 6 bases stayed unmatched. The CDR3 contains 12 residues.

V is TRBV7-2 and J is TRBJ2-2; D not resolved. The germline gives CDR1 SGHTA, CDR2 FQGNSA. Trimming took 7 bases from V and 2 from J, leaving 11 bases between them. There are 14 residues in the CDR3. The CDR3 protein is CASIQRANTGELFF. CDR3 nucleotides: TGTGCCAGCATCCAACGCGCCAACACCGGGGAGCTGTTTTTT.

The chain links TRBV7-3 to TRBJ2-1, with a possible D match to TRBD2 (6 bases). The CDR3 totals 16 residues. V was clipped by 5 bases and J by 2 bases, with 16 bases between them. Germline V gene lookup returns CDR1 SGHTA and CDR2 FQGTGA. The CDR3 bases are TGTGCCAGCAGCATATTCTCGGGACTCCCCTACAATGAGCAGTTCTTC. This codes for CASSIFSGLPYNEQFF.

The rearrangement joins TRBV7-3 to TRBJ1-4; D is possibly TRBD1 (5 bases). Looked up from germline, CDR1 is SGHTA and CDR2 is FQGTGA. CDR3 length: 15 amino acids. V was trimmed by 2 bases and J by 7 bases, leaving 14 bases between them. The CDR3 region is CASSLSGGEGEKLFF. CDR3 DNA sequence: TGTGCCAGCAGCTTATCGGGGGGTGAGGGTGAAAAACTGTTTTTT.

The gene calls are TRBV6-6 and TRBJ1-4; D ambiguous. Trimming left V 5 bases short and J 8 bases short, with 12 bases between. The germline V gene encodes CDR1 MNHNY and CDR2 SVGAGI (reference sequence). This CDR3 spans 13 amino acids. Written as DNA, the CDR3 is TGTGCCAGCAGTCCCACAGAGTCCGAAAAACTGTTTTTT. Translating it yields CASSPTESEKLFF.

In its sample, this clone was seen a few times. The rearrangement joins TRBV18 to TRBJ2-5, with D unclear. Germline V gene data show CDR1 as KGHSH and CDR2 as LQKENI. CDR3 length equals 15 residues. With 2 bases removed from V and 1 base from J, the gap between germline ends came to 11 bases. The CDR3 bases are TGTGCCAGCTCACCATCGGGTATTCTCCAAGAGACCCAGTACTTC. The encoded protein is CASSPSGILQETQYF.

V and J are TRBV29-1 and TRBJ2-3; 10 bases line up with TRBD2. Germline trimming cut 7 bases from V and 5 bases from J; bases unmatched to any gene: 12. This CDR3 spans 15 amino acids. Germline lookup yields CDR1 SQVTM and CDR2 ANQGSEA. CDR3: CSGRAAGGLIDTQYF. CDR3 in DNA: TGCAGCGGCCGCGCAGCGGGGGGGCTTATAGATACGCAGTATTTT.